These 18 T cell receptor beta chains originate from one sample sequenced in a study of response to subunit inactivated influenza vaccine. One entry per CDR3 protein results from TCRdb running MiXCR on the RT-PCR reads. The table has over 150,000 distinct CDR3 sequences, 11% seen once; the top ten hold 9.5% to 15%. The starting material was non-naive T cells sorted from PBMCs, obtained roughly 45 days after vaccination. These TCRs come from a man aged 45-65 years who received an inactivated influenza vaccine.

This clonotype was observed a few times. The genes are TRBV7-2 and TRBJ1-5, with D hard to call. V lost 5 bases to trimming and J lost 1 base, with 6 bases between them. Germline-derived CDR1 and CDR2 are SGHTA and FQGNSA. The CDR3 runs 13 residues. CDR3 sequence: CASSPSSNQPQHF. In nucleotides, the CDR3 is TGTGCCAGCAGCCCCTCCAGCAATCAGCCCCAGCATTTT.

V is TRBV6-5 and J is TRBJ1-5; 9 positions agree with TRBD1. The CDR3 runs to 16 residues. V shed 2 bases and J 4 bases; nucleotides not matched to a gene: 6. Germline values: CDR1 MNHEY, CDR2 SVGAGI. The CDR3 region is CASSYGAGTGNQPQHF. For the CDR3, the DNA is TGTGCCAGCAGTTACGGGGCAGGGACAGGGAATCAGCCCCAGCATTTT.

This clonotype was seen repeatedly, ten times or more. V gene TRBV12-3 or TRBV12-4 combines with J gene TRBJ2-1, with TRBD1 identical over 8 bases. The junction had 8 bases not matched to a gene; V was cut back by 4 bases and J by 9 bases. The CDR3 is made up of 14 amino acids. The CDR3 loop is CASSSPDRGGEQFF. The CDR3 nucleotides are TGTGCCAGCAGTTCCCCAGACAGGGGAGGTGAGCAGTTCTTC.

In this sample, this clonotype turned up a few times. The CDR3: CASSGMRRTQYF. In DNA form, the CDR3 reads TGTGCCAGCAGTGGGATGAGACGTACGCAGTATTTT. The chain uses TRBV12-3 or TRBV12-4 and TRBJ2-3; D remains unclear. The CDR3 consists of 12 residues. Trimming stripped 5 bases from V and 8 bases from J, with 11 bases between.

There are many counts of this clonotype. The chain combines TRBV3-1 with TRBJ2-7, with D hard to call. Trimming left V 0 bases short and J 4 bases short, with 10 bases between. Germline-derived CDR1 and CDR2 are LGHDT and YNNKEL (reference sequence). This CDR3 has 14 residues. DNA for the CDR3: TGTGCCAGCAGCCAAGACAGGATAGGTTACGAGCAGTACTTC. This gives the protein CASSQDRIGYEQYF.

This clonotype was found a few times. The chain uses TRBV14 and TRBJ1-3; D gene unclear. This CDR3 is built from 15 residues. CDR1 and CDR2 (germline): SGHDN, FVKESK. V was cut by 1 base and J by 2 bases, with 9 bases left in between. CDR3 amino acids: CASSQAGSAGNTIYF. For the CDR3, the DNA is TGTGCCAGCAGCCAAGCGGGGTCGGCTGGAAACACCATATATTTT.

This clonotype was picked up a small number of times. The chain is built from TRBV29-1 and TRBJ2-3; D ambiguous. CDR1 and CDR2 (germline): SQVTM, ANQGSEA. This CDR3 is built from 11 residues. The ends were cut back, 4 bases at V and 1 base at J, with 3 bases in the middle. The CDR3 protein is CSVVGTDTQYF. The CDR3 nucleotides are TGCAGCGTTGTCGGCACAGATACGCAGTATTTT.

This clonotype has at least ten counts. The J gene is TRBJ2-5, the V gene TRBV7-2; D gene unclear. V was shortened by 2 bases and J by 5 bases, with 9 bases between the two germline ends. The CDR3 loop spans 13 amino acids. Germline V CDR1 and CDR2: SGHTA, FQGNSA. The CDR3 nucleotides read TGTGCCAGCAGCTTACTCCCGCGGGAGACCCAGTACTTC. Translation gives CASSLLPRETQYF.

CDR3 coding DNA: TGCGCCAGCAGCCAAGAGATACAGACAACTAATGAAAAACTGTTTTTT. The encoded protein is CASSQEIQTTNEKLFF. The chain couples TRBV4-1 to TRBJ1-4; D uncertain. Per the germline V gene, CDR1 is MGHRA and CDR2 is YSYEKL. The CDR3 length is 16 residues. V was shortened by 0 bases and J by 0 bases, with 8 bases between the two germline ends.

The V call is TRBV20-1, the J call TRBJ2-4; unclear D gene. V was clipped by 5 bases and J by 2 bases, with 10 bases between them. Looked up from germline, CDR1 is DFQATT and CDR2 is SNEGSKA (reference sequence). This CDR3 spans 13 amino acids. CDR3 loop: CSAPVITKNIQYF. The CDR3 DNA is TGCAGTGCTCCGGTTATTACCAAAAACATTCAGTACTTC.

This clonotype has a count of ten or more. The chain recombines TRBV12-3 or TRBV12-4 with TRBJ2-7, with TRBD1 identical over 7 bases. The CDR3 is made up of 13 amino acids. V lost 6 bases, J lost 5 bases, and 7 bases stayed unmatched. CDR3 bases: TGTGCCAGCAGCTGGACAGGCCGGGACGAGCAGTACTTC. Translating gives CASSWTGRDEQYF.

This clonotype was seen repeatedly, ten times or more. This sequence joins TRBV29-1 and TRBJ1-2; TRBD1 matches 7 bases. J was trimmed by 4 bases and V by 2 bases; bases with no gene match: 1. The CDR3 has 12 residues. Looked up from germline, CDR1 is SQVTM and CDR2 is ANQGSEA. The CDR3 loop is CSVENRGYGYTF. The CDR3 region has the DNA TGCAGCGTTGAAAACAGGGGCTATGGCTACACCTTC.

The chain employs TRBV11-2 and TRBJ2-7; TRBD1 aligns across 8 bases. CDR3 length: 15 amino acids. Germline V gene data show CDR1 as SGHAT and CDR2 as FQNNGV. V was clipped by 1 base and J by 3 bases; unmatched bases: 5. In DNA, the CDR3 is TGTGCCAGCAGCTTAGGGGGACAGGACTTCTACGAGCAGTACTTC. This codes for CASSLGGQDFYEQYF.

This chain uses TRBV7-9 with TRBJ1-5; D gene uncertain. Trimming took off 1 base at V and 5 bases at J, with 3 bases between the two ends. The CDR3 is made up of 12 amino acids. The germline CDR1 and CDR2 sequences are SEHNR and FQNEAQ (reference sequence). The CDR3 region is CASSLDDQPQHF. Here the CDR3 DNA reads TGTGCCAGCAGCTTAGACGATCAGCCCCAGCATTTT.

The genes are TRBV3-1 and TRBJ2-7; 8 bases match TRBD1. The trim removed 4 bases at V and 6 bases at J, leaving 2 bases unmatched. This CDR3 contains 12 residues. CDR1 LGHDT and CDR2 YNNKEL come from the germline V gene (reference sequence). In nucleotides, the CDR3 is TGTGCCAGCAGCCGTGGACAGGGCGAGCAGTACTTC. Translating it yields CASSRGQGEQYF.

This clonotype appeared a few times. The genes are TRBV6-2 or TRBV6-3 and TRBJ2-7; D is unclear. The CDR3 runs 13 residues. Trimming shortened V by 2 bases and J by 9 bases, and 14 bases separated the two germline ends. CDR1 is MNHEY and CDR2 is SVGEGT in the germline V gene. As DNA, the CDR3 is TGTGCCAGCAGTTACACGGACCAGACTGGGCAGTACTTC. This encodes CASSYTDQTGQYF.

This clonotype was seen at least ten times. V is TRBV3-1 and J is TRBJ2-1; D is unclear. Germline V gives CDR1 LGHDT, CDR2 YNNKEL (reference sequence). Between the trimmed V and J ends, which lost 1 base and 4 bases, there was a span of 11 bases. The CDR3 sequence is 15 residues long. CDR3 bases: TGTGCCAGCAGCCAAGTAAAAGGGTTATACAATGAGCAGTTCTTC. Amino acid sequence: CASSQVKGLYNEQFF.

This sequence joins TRBV7-8 and TRBJ2-7; 10 positions agree with TRBD2. V lost 4 bases to trimming and J lost 2 bases; unmatched junction nucleotides: 8. The CDR3 totals 16 residues. Germline loops: CDR1 SGHVS, CDR2 FQNEAQ. The CDR3 sequence is CASSSRTSGAPYEQYF. The CDR3 bases are TGTGCCAGCAGCTCGCGGACTAGCGGAGCCCCCTACGAGCAGTACTTC.